This T cell receptor (beta chain) emerged from a study of sequential checkpoint blockade in melanoma (dated by TCRdb to between 2019 and 2020). About the full investigation: Patients were randomized 1:1 to first-line nivolumab followed by ipilimumab (arm A) or ipilimumab followed by nivolumab (arm B). Both trial sequences were followed by maintenance nivolumab.

According to the study, the label for this sample's treatment or condition signals: randomized to nivolumab then ipilimumab (arm A) or the reverse (arm B). No trial patient had received prior DNA-damaging chemotherapy. A FACS Aria II flow cytometer was used to sort live CD3+CD8+ cells that were negative for CD19 and CD56 from thawed PBMCs. Samples were obtained from patients with melanoma enrolled in CheckMate 064, a randomized, open-label phase II trial of sequential checkpoint blockade. Peripheral blood mononuclear cells were collected by leukapheresis, purified with Ficoll-Paque, and frozen in human serum with 10% DMSO. Purity of sorted blood CD3+CD8+ cells was verified at >95% immediately after sorting, followed by DNA extraction. CDR1 LNHDA and CDR2 SQIVND are derived from the germline V gene (reference sequence). The CDR3 numbers 13 residues from cysteine through phenylalanine. Only CDR3 DNA is held: 39 bases, read in frame from base 1. The V and J ends are trimmed by 0 bases and 4 bases, leaving 6 bases between them.

The paper as a whole reports these results and caveats: Validation of the response-prediction model combining TCR metrics and mutation burden is needed in larger, independent patient cohorts.

TCRbeta CDR3 regions were immunosequenced from genomic DNA with the immunoSEQ Assay. Prior to high-throughput sequencing, genomic DNA was amplified by bias-controlled multiplex PCR. From the authors' description of their analysis: To quantify the absolute abundance of each unique TCRbeta CDR3 region, the sequences were collapsed and filtered. Clonality, defined as 1 minus Pielou's evenness, was calculated using only productive rearrangements. A previously published method was used to identify clones whose frequencies were significantly greater in on-treatment samples than in baseline samples. TCRdb provides this immuneACCESS table in a form limited to in-frame rearrangements. Some clones are lacking; in checked studies, under half of them reflect an unresolved V gene, and why the rest are absent is not known. V and J calls and clone size are copied from that table; D and trimming were computed from the DNA. The sample yields 14,000 or so clones; more than 45% were counted once. The ten most abundant clones make up about a sixth of the sample.

With respect to this clone: What antigen it recognizes has not been identified. No clone much larger than this one lies a single base away; base qualities are absent.

The sample was CD8+ T cells sorted from blood (inferred from file names), taken from a patient given nivolumab and ipilimumab in sequence. Here the chain combines TRBV19 and TRBJ1-1; no D gene is confidently identified. This receptor was obtained from a human donor with melanoma. This receptor carries the CDR3 CASSIDLTTEAFF. The nucleotide sequence reads as follows: TGTGCCAGTAGTATAGATCTAACCACTGAAGCTTTCTTT.